This T cell receptor beta chain was documented in a study of blood T cell repertoires in COVID-19. As for the study in general: Researchers got acute and convalescent COVID-19 samples from the United States, Italy and Spain.

Libraries were prepared by immunoSEQ multiplex PCR; TCRdb keeps only in-frame clonotypes and omits some of them. The sample has roughly 86,000 clones, roughly 80% seen once. CDR3 length: 11 amino acids. V lost 6 bases to trimming and J lost 11 bases; unmatched junction nucleotides: 6. The sample consisted of peripheral blood. The chain recombines TRBV12-3 or TRBV12-4 with TRBJ1-1; 7 bases agree with TRBD1. The receptor's source is a man aged 50 to 59 who had recovered from COVID-19. CDR3 nucleotide sequence: TGTGCCAGCAGGGCAGGGGGAGAGGCTTTCTTT. Translated, it gives CASRAGGEAFF.